This T cell receptor beta chain was sequenced during a study of blood T cell repertoires in COVID-19. Study background: Sources were T cells, B-cell-depleted T cells, or PBMCs; the material itself was cDNA or gDNA.

Germline V lookup: CDR1 MDHEN, CDR2 SYDVKM. The V end was cut by 6 bases, the J end by 4 bases, with 16 bases between. The CDR3 length is 14 residues. Assay: immunoSEQ multiplex PCR; the TCRdb copy retains only in-frame clones and omits some. This sample has over 150,000 clones, with around 80% found just once. The source is a woman aged 45-60 years with acute or convalescent COVID-19. Sequenced input: peripheral blood. The chain recombines TRBV28 with TRBJ2-7; the D is unclear. CDR3 amino acids: CASSPAALWYEQYF. The CDR3 bases are TGTGCCAGCAGCCCGGCGGCCCTGTGGTACGAGCAGTACTTC.